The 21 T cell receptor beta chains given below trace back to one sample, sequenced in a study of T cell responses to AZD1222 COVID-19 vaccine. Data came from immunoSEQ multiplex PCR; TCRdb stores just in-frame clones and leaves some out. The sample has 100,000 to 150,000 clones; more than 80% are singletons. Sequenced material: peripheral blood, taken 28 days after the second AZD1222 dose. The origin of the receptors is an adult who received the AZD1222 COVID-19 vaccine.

The CDR3 DNA sequence: TGTGCCAGCACCCGGGGACAGGGAGGAAACACCATATATTTT. It translates to CASTRGQGGNTIYF. This chain joins TRBV6-5 and TRBJ1-3; 9 bases line up with TRBD1. V lost 7 bases, J lost 4 bases, and 5 bases stayed unmatched. The CDR3 consists of 14 residues. CDR1 is MNHEY and CDR2 is SVGAGI in the germline V gene.

The CDR3 region is CASSLAFQGPDTQYF. DNA of the CDR3: TGTGCCAGCAGCTTAGCGTTCCAGGGCCCAGATACGCAGTATTTT. The J gene is TRBJ2-3, the V gene TRBV7-2; D perhaps matches TRBD1 (5 bases). The CDR3 runs to 15 residues. Looked up from germline, CDR1 is SGHTA and CDR2 is FQGNSA. V was trimmed by 0 bases and J by 4 bases, leaving 11 bases between them. Full variable domain (rest looked up from reference TRBV7-2 and TRBJ2-3): GAGVSQSPSNKVTEKGKDVELRCDPISGHTALYWYRQSLGQGLEFLIYFQGNSAPDKSGLPSDRFSAERTGGSVSTLTIQRTQQEDSAVYLCASSLAFQGPDTQYFGPGTRLTVL.

CDR3: CASSAGGAVDGYTF. DNA of the CDR3: TGTGCCAGCAGCGCTGGGGGGGCGGTTGATGGCTACACCTTC. This rearrangement joins TRBV9 to TRBJ1-2; D is perhaps TRBD1 (6 bases). The germline V gene has CDR1 SGDLS and CDR2 YYNGEE. This CDR3 region has 14 residues. V shed 3 bases and J shed 6 bases, with 15 bases lying between them.

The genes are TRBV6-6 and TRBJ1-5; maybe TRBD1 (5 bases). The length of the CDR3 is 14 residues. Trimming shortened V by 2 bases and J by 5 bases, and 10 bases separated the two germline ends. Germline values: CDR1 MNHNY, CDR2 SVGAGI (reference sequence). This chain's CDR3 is CASSYGTSDQPQHF. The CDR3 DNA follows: TGTGCCAGCAGTTACGGGACTTCGGATCAGCCCCAGCATTTT.

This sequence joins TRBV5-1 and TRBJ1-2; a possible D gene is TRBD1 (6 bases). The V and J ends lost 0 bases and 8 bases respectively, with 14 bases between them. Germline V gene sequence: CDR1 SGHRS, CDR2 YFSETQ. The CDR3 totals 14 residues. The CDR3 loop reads CASSLGSGVGGYTF. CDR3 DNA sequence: TGCGCCAGCAGCTTGGGGTCAGGGGTAGGCGGCTACACCTTC.

As DNA, the CDR3 is TGTGCCAGCAGCTTGGGTCGCGCGGGGCCGAAATATCGGGATGAGCAGTTCTTC. Its translation is CASSLGRAGPKYRDEQFF. The chain has TRBV5-4 and TRBJ2-1; the D gene is possibly TRBD2 (6 bases). Germline V lookup: CDR1 SGHNT, CDR2 YYREEE (reference sequence). Trimming left V 0 bases short and J 8 bases short, with 24 bases between. This CDR3 has 18 residues.

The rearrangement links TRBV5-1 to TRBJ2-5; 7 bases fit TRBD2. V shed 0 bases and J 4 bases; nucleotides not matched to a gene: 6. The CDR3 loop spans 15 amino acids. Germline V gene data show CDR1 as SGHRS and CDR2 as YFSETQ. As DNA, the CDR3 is TGCGCCAGCAGCTTGGCCGGGGGGAGGGGAGAGACCCAGTACTTC. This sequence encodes CASSLAGGRGETQYF.

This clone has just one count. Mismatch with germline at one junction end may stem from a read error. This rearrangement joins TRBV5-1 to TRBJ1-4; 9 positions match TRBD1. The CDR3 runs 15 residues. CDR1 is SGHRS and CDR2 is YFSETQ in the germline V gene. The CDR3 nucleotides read TGCGCCAGCAGGTTGGAGACAGGGGGTGGAGAAAAACTGTTTTTT. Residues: CASRLETGGGEKLFF. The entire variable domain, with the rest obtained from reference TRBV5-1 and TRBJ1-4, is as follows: KAGVTQTPRYLIKTRGQQVTLSCSPISGHRSVSWYQQTPGQGLQFLFEYFSETQRNKGNFPGRFSGRQFSNSRSEMNVSTLELGDSALYLCASRLETGGGEKLFFGSGTQLSVL.

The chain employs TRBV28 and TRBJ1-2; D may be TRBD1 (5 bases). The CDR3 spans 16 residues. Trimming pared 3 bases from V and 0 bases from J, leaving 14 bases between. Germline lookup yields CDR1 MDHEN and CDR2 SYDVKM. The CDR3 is CASSFMKGDPNYGYTF. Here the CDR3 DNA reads TGTGCCAGCAGTTTCATGAAAGGGGATCCTAACTATGGCTACACCTTC.

In nucleotides, the CDR3 is TGTGCCAGCAGCTCACAAAGCGGGGGGGTTTACAATGAGCAGTTCTTC. This codes for CASSSQSGGVYNEQFF. V gene TRBV7-3 combines with J gene TRBJ2-1, with TRBD2 matching 10 bases. After removal of 4 bases from V and 4 bases from J, the junction contained 7 bases not matched to a gene. Germline lookup yields CDR1 SGHTA and CDR2 FQGTGA. CDR3 size: 16 residues.

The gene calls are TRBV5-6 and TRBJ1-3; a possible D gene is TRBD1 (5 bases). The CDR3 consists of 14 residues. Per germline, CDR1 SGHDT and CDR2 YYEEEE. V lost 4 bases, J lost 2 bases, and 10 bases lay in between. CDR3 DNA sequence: TGTGCCAGCAGCCCGGCCAGGGCTGGAAACACCATATATTTT. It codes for CASSPARAGNTIYF.

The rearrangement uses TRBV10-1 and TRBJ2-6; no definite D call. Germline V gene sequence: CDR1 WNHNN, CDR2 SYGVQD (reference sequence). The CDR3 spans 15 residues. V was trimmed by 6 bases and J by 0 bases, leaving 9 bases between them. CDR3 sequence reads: CASSDGSSGANVLTF. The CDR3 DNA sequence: TGCGCCAGCAGCGACGGAAGCTCTGGGGCCAACGTCCTGACTTTC.

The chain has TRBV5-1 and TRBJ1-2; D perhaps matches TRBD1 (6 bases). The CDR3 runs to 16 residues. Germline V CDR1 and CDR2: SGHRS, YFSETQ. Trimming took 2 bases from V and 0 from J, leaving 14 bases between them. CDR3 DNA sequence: TGCGCCAGCAGCTTTTCGACAGGCCATGCTAACTATGGCTACACCTTC. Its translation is CASSFSTGHANYGYTF.

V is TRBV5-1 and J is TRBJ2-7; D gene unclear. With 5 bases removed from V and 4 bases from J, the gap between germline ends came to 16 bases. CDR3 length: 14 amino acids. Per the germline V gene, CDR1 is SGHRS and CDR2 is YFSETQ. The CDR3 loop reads CASSGDSGSYEQYF. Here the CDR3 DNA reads TGCGCCAGCAGTGGGGATTCCGGATCTTACGAGCAGTACTTC.

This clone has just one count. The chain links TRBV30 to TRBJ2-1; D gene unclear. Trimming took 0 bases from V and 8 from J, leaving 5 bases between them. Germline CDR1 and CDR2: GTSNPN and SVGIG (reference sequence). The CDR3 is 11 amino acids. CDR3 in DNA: TGTGCCTGGAGTGTCAGATATGAGCAGTTCTTC. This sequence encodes CAWSVRYEQFF. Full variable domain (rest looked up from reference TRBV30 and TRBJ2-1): SQTIHQWPATLVQPVGSPLSLECTVEGTSNPNLYWYRQAAGRGLQLLFYSVGIGQISSEVPQNLSASRPQDRQFILSSKKLLLSDSGFYLCAWSVRYEQFFGPGTRLTVL.

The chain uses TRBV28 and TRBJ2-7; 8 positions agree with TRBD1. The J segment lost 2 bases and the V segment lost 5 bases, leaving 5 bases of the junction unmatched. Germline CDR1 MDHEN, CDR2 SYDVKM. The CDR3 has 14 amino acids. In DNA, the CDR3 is TGTGCCAGCAGTCCGGGACAGGTACCCTACGAGCAGTACTTC. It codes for CASSPGQVPYEQYF. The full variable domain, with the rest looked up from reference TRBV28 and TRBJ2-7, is DVKVTQSSRYLVKRTGEKVFLECVQDMDHENMFWYRQDPGLGLRLIYFSYDVKMKEKGDIPEGYSVSREKKERFSLILESASTNQTSMYLCASSPGQVPYEQYFGPGTRLTVT.

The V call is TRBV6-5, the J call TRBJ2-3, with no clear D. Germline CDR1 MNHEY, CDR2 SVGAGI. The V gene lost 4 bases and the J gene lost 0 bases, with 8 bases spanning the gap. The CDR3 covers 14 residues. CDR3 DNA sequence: TGTGCCAGCAGTTCGGGCGGCAGCACAGATACGCAGTATTTT. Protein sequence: CASSSGGSTDTQYF.

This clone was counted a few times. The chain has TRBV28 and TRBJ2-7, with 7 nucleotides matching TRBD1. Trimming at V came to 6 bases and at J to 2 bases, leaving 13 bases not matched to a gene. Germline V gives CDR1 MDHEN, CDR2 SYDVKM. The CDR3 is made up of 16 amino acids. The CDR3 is CASRPKLTGFTYEQYF. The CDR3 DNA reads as TGTGCCAGCAGACCCAAACTGACAGGGTTTACCTACGAGCAGTACTTC.

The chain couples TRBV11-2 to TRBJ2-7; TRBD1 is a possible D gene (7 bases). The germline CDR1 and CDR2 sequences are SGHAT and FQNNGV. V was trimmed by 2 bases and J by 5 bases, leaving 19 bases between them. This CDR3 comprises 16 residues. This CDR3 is CASSLRYRGGGDEQYF. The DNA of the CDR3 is TGTGCCAGCAGCTTACGCTACAGGGGTGGAGGGGACGAGCAGTACTTC.

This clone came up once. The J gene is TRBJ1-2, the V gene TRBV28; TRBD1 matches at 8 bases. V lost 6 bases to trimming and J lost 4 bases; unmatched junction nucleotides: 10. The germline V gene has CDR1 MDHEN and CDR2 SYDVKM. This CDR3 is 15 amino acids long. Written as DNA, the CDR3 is TGTGCCAGCAGCTCCCCGGGACAGGTCCTCTATGGCTACACCTTC. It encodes CASSSPGQVLYGYTF.

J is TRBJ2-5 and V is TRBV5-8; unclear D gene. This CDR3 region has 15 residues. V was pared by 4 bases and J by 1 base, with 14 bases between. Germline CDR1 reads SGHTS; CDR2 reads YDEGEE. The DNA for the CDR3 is TGTGCCAGCAGCCCAATCTTGAGTGTCCAAGAGACCCAGTACTTC. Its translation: CASSPILSVQETQYF.